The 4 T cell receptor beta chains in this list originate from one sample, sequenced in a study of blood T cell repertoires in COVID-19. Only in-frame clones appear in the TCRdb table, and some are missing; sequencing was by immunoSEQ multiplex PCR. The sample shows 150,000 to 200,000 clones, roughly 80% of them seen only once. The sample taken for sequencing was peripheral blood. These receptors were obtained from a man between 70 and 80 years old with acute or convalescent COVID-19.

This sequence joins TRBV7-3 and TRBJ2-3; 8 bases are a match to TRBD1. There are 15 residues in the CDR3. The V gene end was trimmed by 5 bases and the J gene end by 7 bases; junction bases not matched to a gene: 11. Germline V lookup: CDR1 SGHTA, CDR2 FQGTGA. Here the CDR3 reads CASSANWQGANTQYF. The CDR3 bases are TGTGCCAGCAGCGCCAACTGGCAGGGGGCGAATACGCAGTATTTT. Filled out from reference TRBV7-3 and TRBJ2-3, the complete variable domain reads GAGVSQTPSNKVTEKGKYVELRCDPISGHTALYWYRQSLGQGPEFLIYFQGTGAADDSGLPNDRFFAVRPEGSVSTLKIQRTERGDSAVYLCASSANWQGANTQYFGPGTRLTVL.

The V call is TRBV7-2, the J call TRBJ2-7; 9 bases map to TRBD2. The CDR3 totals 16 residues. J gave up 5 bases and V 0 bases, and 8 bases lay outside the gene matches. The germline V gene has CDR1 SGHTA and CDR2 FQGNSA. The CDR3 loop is CASSLAGSGLAHEQYF. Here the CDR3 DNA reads TGTGCCAGCAGCTTAGCAGGTTCGGGACTAGCCCACGAGCAGTACTTC.

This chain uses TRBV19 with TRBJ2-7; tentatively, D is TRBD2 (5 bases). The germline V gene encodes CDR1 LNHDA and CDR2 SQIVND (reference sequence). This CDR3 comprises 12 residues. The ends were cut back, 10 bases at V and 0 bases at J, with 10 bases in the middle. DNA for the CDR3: TGTGCCACCACCGGGGACTCCTACGAGCAGTACTTC. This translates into CATTGDSYEQYF. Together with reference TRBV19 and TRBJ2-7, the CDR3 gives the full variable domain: DGGITQSPKYLFRKEGQNVTLSCEQNLNHDAMYWYRQDPGQGLRLIYYSQIVNDFQKGDIAEGYSVSREKKESFPLTVTSAQKNPTAFYLCATTGDSYEQYFGPGTRLTVT.

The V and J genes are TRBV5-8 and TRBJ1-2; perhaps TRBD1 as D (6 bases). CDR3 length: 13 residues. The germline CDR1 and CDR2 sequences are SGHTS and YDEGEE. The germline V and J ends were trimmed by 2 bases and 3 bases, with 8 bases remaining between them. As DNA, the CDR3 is TGTGCCAGCAGCTTTCGACAGGACTATGGCTACACCTTC. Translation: CASSFRQDYGYTF.